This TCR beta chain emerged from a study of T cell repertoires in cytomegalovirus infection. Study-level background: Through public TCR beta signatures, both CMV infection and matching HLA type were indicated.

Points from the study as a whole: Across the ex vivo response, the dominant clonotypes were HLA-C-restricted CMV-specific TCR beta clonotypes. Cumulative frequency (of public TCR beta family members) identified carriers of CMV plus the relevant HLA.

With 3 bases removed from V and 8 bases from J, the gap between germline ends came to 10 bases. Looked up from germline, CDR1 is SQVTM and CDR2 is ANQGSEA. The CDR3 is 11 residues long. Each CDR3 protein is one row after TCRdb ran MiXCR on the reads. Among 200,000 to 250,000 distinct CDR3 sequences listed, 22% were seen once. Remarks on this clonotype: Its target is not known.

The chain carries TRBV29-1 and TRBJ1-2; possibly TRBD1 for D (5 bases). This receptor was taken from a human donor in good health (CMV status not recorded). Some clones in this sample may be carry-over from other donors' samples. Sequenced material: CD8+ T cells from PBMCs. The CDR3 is CSVEEGYGYTF. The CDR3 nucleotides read TGCAGCGTTGAGGAGGGGTACGGCTACACCTTC.